This T cell receptor (beta chain) was sequenced for a study of T cells after yellow fever vaccination. Overall study context: Preparing low-cell-number fractions relied on SMART-Seq v4 Ultra Low Input.

Looked up from germline, CDR1 is SGHNT and CDR2 is YYREEE (reference sequence). Trimming cost V 6 bases and J 5 bases, with 17 bases left between them. The CDR3 contains 14 residues. About this clonotype: Its antigen is as yet unknown.

One entry per CDR3 protein, called by TCRdb with MiXCR from the 5' RACE reads. This table holds approximately 150,000 distinct CDR3 sequences, approximately 6.2% found once. Study observations and caveats: Overall, a small share of clonotypes was seen in both CD4 and CD8 compartments. In FACS-sorted repertoires, abundant clonotypes from the bulk population could appear as contaminants. Most primary-vaccination clones recurred post-booster (around 95% CD4, 88% CD8).

This chain joins TRBV5-4 and TRBJ2-5; tentatively, D is TRBD1 (5 bases). This TCR was recovered from a young man who received the YFV17D yellow fever vaccine. Specimen: CD4+ T cells sorted from PBMCs, collected on the day of the first yellow fever vaccination. CDR3 residues: CASKPDGASETQYF. The CDR3, as DNA: TGTGCCAGCAAACCCGATGGGGCGTCGGAGACCCAGTACTTC.